Below, 18 T cell receptor beta chains from the same sample are listed, as sequenced in a study of PD-L1 blockade in urothelial cancer. Data came from immunoSEQ multiplex PCR; TCRdb stores just in-frame clones and leaves some out. The sample lists about 120,000 clones; about 83% were seen once. As for time point: peripheral blood 6 weeks after treatment start. The material was PBMCs, obtained around atezolizumab (anti-PD-L1) treatment. These TCRs come from a man aged 45-65 years with urothelial cancer.

The CDR3 DNA reads as TGTGCCAGCAGTGGTCCCGGGACTAGCGGGAGACGCAATGAGCAGTTCTTC. It translates to CASSGPGTSGRRNEQFF. The chain couples TRBV2 to TRBJ2-1, with 14 nucleotides matching TRBD2. With V trimmed by 4 bases and J by 6 bases, 8 bases remained unmatched. Germline V gene data show CDR1 as SNHLY and CDR2 as FYNNEI. This CDR3 contains 17 residues.

The rearrangement uses TRBV5-6 and TRBJ2-1; 10 bases match TRBD1. This CDR3 comprises 18 residues. Germline values: CDR1 SGHDT, CDR2 YYEEEE. The V and J ends lost 1 base and 3 bases, in that order; junction bases with no gene match: 10. The CDR3 sequence: CASSLPGGGTGVYNEQFF. CDR3 in DNA: TGTGCCAGCAGCTTGCCGGGAGGGGGGACAGGGGTCTACAATGAGCAGTTCTTC.

J is TRBJ1-4 and V is TRBV6-5; possible D gene TRBD1, 6 bases. V was clipped by 1 base and J by 8 bases, with 11 bases between them. Germline CDR1 is MNHEY and CDR2 is SVGAGI. The CDR3 extends over 14 amino acids. CDR3 in amino acids: CASSYLQGNEKLFF. DNA for the CDR3: TGTGCCAGCAGTTACTTACAGGGAAACGAAAAACTGTTTTTT.

This chain connects TRBV4-2 to TRBJ2-3; 8 bases line up with TRBD2. This CDR3 spans 17 amino acids. Per the germline V gene, CDR1 is LGHNA and CDR2 is YNFKEQ. V shed 5 bases and J 6 bases; nucleotides not matched to a gene: 16. The CDR3 sequence is CASSSPIQREISDTQYF. The CDR3 nucleotides are TGTGCCAGCAGCTCCCCCATCCAGCGGGAGATTTCCGATACGCAGTATTTT.

J is TRBJ1-2 and V is TRBV6-6; no definite D call. The CDR3 covers 14 residues. Germline V gives CDR1 MNHNY, CDR2 SVGAGI (reference sequence). Trimming shortened V by 2 bases and J by 2 bases, and 9 bases separated the two germline ends. This CDR3 reads CASSYASPNYGYTF. The CDR3 nucleotides are TGTGCCAGCAGTTACGCCAGTCCAAACTATGGCTACACCTTC.

The chain has TRBV7-2 and TRBJ2-1; perhaps TRBD2 as D (5 bases). Deletions cut 5 bases from V and 10 bases from J, with 15 bases between. The germline V gene has CDR1 SGHTA and CDR2 FQGNSA. The CDR3 is made up of 13 amino acids. The CDR3 region has the DNA TGTGCCAGCAGCGAACATATTGGGAGCGAGCAGTTCTTC. Translating it yields CASSEHIGSEQFF.

V gene TRBV4-1 combines with J gene TRBJ2-7; D unresolved. The length of the CDR3 is 15 residues. Trimming took 0 bases from V and 0 from J, leaving 9 bases between them. The V gene's germline CDR1 is MGHRA and CDR2 YSYEKL. The CDR3 DNA sequence: TGCGCCAGCAGCCAAGAGGTTCAAGCCTCCTACGAGCAGTACTTC. Protein: CASSQEVQASYEQYF.

This clone was counted a few times. V gene TRBV5-1 combines with J gene TRBJ2-2, with D tentatively TRBD1 (6 bases). Germline V gives CDR1 SGHRS, CDR2 YFSETQ. The CDR3 consists of 15 residues. V was pared by 5 bases and J by 4 bases, with 15 bases between. CDR3 in amino acids: CASSSGQPTTGELFF. CDR3 coding DNA: TGCGCCAGCAGTTCCGGACAGCCGACCACCGGGGAGCTGTTTTTT.

The rearrangement links TRBV18 to TRBJ1-4; 8 nucleotides agree with TRBD1. V lost 2 bases to trimming and J lost 8 bases; unmatched junction nucleotides: 1. This CDR3 contains 13 residues. Per the germline V gene, CDR1 is KGHSH and CDR2 is LQKENI. The CDR3 nucleotides read TGTGCCAGCTCACCAACAGGGGGAGAAAAACTGTTTTTT. This codes for CASSPTGGEKLFF.

The chain recombines TRBV19 with TRBJ2-4, with a tentative D call TRBD1 (5 bases). This CDR3 has 13 residues. Germline loops: CDR1 LNHDA, CDR2 SQIVND (reference sequence). The ends were cut back, 5 bases at V and 4 bases at J, with 9 bases in the middle. CDR3 protein: CASSEGDKNIQYF. The CDR3, as DNA: TGTGCCAGTAGTGAAGGGGATAAAAACATTCAGTACTTC. Combining the CDR3 with reference TRBV19 and TRBJ2-4 gives the whole variable domain DGGITQSPKYLFRKEGQNVTLSCEQNLNHDAMYWYRQDPGQGLRLIYYSQIVNDFQKGDIAEGYSVSREKKESFPLTVTSAQKNPTAFYLCASSEGDKNIQYFGAGTRLSVL.

The J gene is TRBJ1-3, the V gene TRBV14, with no clear D. Germline V gene lookup returns CDR1 SGHDN and CDR2 FVKESK. This CDR3 has 17 residues. The V gene lost 4 bases and the J gene lost 0 bases, with 16 bases spanning the gap. The CDR3 loop reads CASSLRGTVSSGNTIYF. In nucleotides, the CDR3 is TGTGCCAGCAGCCTAAGAGGCACGGTCAGCTCTGGAAACACCATATATTTT.

The rearrangement links TRBV28 to TRBJ1-6; D gene uncertain. CDR1 and CDR2 from the germline V gene are MDHEN and SYDVKM. This CDR3 has 12 amino acids. V gave up 5 bases and J gave up 9 bases, with 8 bases separating them. DNA of the CDR3: TGTGCCAGCAGTCGGAGGAGTTCACCCCTCCACTTT. It codes for CASSRRSSPLHF. The whole variable domain, filled in from reference TRBV28 and TRBJ1-6, reads DVKVTQSSRYLVKRTGEKVFLECVQDMDHENMFWYRQDPGLGLRLIYFSYDVKMKEKGDIPEGYSVSREKKERFSLILESASTNQTSMYLCASSRRSSPLHFGNGTRLTVT.

The chain joins TRBV30 to TRBJ2-1; no definite D call. The CDR3 spans 11 residues. V gave up 0 bases and J gave up 7 bases, with 4 bases separating them. Germline CDR1 GTSNPN, CDR2 SVGIG (reference sequence). CDR3 DNA sequence: TGTGCCTGGAGTGTCCTTAATGAGCAGTTCTTC. Its translation is CAWSVLNEQFF.

The rearrangement joins TRBV5-1 to TRBJ2-6, with 14 bases matching TRBD2. The CDR3 runs to 19 residues. The germline CDR1 and CDR2 sequences are SGHRS and YFSETQ. Unmatched junction bases numbered 6, after V lost 4 bases and J lost 0 bases. The CDR3 bases are TGCGCCAGCAGCCCGGGACTAGCGGGAGCAATCTCTGGGGCCAACGTCCTGACTTTC. Its protein product is CASSPGLAGAISGANVLTF.

This chain uses TRBV14 with TRBJ1-1, with a weak D call TRBD1 (6 bases). This CDR3 comprises 12 residues. Trimming shortened V by 4 bases and J by 7 bases, and 10 bases separated the two germline ends. Germline values: CDR1 SGHDN, CDR2 FVKESK. In nucleotides, the CDR3 is TGTGCCAGCAGCCTTACAGGGAATGAAGCTTTCTTT. It is translated as CASSLTGNEAFF.

The V gene is TRBV4-2, the J gene TRBJ2-1, with 13 nucleotides matching TRBD2. Germline CDR1 LGHNA, CDR2 YNFKEQ. After removal of 2 bases from V and 7 bases from J, the junction contained 20 bases not matched to a gene. This CDR3 contains 21 residues. CDR3 amino acids: CASSQPKGTSGNPRGQNEQFF. The CDR3, as DNA: TGTGCCAGCAGCCAACCCAAGGGGACTAGCGGGAACCCCCGGGGGCAGAATGAGCAGTTCTTC.

There are many counts of this clone. The gene calls are TRBV16 and TRBJ1-2; unclear D gene. CDR1 is KGHSY, CDR2 FQNENV, per germline. The V end was cut by 0 bases, the J end by 7 bases, with 9 bases between. The CDR3 has 13 amino acids. The CDR3 bases are TGTGCCAGCAGCCAATCGAGCGGGAGTGGCTACACCTTC. Its protein product is CASSQSSGSGYTF.

This chain connects TRBV7-6 to TRBJ1-2; D unresolved. Trimming pared 1 base from V and 0 bases from J, leaving 12 bases between. The CDR3 totals 16 residues. Germline V gene data show CDR1 as SGHVS and CDR2 as FNYEAQ. The CDR3 coding sequence is TGTGCCAGCAGCTTAGTAGCGAGCGAGCCTAACTATGGCTACACCTTC. It codes for CASSLVASEPNYGYTF.